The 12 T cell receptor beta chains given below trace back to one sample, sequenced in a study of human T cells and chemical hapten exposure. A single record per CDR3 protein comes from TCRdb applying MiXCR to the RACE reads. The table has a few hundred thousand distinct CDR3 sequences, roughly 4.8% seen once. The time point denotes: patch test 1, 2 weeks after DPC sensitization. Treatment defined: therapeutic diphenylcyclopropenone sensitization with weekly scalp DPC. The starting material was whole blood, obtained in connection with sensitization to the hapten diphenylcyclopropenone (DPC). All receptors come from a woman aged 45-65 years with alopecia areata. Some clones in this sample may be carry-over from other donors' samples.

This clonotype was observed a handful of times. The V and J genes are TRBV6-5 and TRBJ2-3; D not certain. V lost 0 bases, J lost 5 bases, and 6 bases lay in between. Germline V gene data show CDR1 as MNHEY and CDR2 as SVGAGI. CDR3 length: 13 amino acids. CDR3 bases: TGTGCCAGCAGTTACTCGGCGAAAGATACGCAGTATTTT. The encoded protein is CASSYSAKDTQYF.

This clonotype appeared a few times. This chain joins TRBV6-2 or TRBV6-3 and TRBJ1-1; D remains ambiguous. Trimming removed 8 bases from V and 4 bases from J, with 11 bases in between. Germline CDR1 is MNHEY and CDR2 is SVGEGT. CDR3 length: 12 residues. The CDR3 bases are TGTGCCAGCGGTTGGGCCATCACTGAAGCTTTCTTT. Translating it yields CASGWAITEAFF.

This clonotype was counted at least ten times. The CDR3 nucleotides read TGTGCCAGCAGCCCGTCTTTAGCGGGAGGTCTGACCGGGGAGCTGTTTTTT. It is translated as CASSPSLAGGLTGELFF. This sequence joins TRBV5-6 and TRBJ2-2, with 10 nucleotides matching TRBD2. Germline trimming cut 4 bases from V and 5 bases from J; bases unmatched to any gene: 11. The CDR3 spans 17 residues. Germline lookup yields CDR1 SGHDT and CDR2 YYEEEE.

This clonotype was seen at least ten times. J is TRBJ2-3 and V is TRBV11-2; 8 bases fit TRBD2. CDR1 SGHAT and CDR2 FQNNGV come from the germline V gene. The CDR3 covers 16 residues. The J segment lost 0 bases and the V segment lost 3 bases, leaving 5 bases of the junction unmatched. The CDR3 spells CASSFTSGRSTDTQYF. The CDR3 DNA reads TGTGCCAGCAGCTTCACTAGCGGTCGGAGCACAGATACGCAGTATTTT.

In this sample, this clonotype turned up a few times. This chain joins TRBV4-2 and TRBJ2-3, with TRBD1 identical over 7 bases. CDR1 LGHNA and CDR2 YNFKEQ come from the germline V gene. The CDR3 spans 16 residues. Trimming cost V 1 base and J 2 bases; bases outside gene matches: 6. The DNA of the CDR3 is TGTGCCAGCAGCCAAGCCCGGGACAGAAACACAGATACGCAGTATTTT. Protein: CASSQARDRNTDTQYF.

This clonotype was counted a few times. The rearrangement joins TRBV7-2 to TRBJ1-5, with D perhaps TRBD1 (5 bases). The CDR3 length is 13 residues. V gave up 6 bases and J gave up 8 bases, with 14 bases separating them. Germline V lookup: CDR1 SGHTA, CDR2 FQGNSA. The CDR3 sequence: CASSQLGGEPQHF. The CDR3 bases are TGTGCCAGCAGTCAATTGGGGGGAGAGCCCCAGCATTTT.

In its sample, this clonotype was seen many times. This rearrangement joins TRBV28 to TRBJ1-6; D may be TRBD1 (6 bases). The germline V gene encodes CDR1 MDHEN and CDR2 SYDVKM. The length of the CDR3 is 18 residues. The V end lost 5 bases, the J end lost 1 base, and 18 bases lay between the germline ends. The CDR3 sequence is CASSQQGGLRSYNSPLHF. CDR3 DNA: TGTGCCAGCAGTCAGCAAGGGGGGCTAAGATCCTATAATTCACCCCTCCACTTT.

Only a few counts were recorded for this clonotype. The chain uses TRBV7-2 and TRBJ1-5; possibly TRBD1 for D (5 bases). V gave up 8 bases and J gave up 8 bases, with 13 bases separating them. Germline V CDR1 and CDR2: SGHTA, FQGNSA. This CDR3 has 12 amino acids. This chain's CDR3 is CASGALREPQHF. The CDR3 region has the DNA TGTGCCAGCGGGGCCTTGAGGGAGCCCCAGCATTTT.

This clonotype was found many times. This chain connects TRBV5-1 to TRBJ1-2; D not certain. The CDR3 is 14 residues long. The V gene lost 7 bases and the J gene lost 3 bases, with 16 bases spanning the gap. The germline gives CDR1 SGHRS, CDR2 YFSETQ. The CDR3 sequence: CASQPGPRDYGYTF. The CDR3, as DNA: TGCGCCAGCCAACCCGGCCCGAGGGACTATGGCTACACCTTC. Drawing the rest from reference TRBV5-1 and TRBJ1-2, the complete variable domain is KAGVTQTPRYLIKTRGQQVTLSCSPISGHRSVSWYQQTPGQGLQFLFEYFSETQRNKGNFPGRFSGRQFSNSRSEMNVSTLELGDSALYLCASQPGPRDYGYTFGSGTRLTVV.

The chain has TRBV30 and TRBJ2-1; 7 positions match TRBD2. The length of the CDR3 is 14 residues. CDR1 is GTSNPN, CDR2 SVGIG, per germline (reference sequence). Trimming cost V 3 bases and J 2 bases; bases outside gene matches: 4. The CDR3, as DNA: TGTGCCTGGAGAGGCGGGAGTCCCTACAATGAGCAGTTCTTC. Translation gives CAWRGGSPYNEQFF. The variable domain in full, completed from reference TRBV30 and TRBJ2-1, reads SQTIHQWPATLVQPVGSPLSLECTVEGTSNPNLYWYRQAAGRGLQLLFYSVGIGQISSEVPQNLSASRPQDRQFILSSKKLLLSDSGFYLCAWRGGSPYNEQFFGPGTRLTVL.

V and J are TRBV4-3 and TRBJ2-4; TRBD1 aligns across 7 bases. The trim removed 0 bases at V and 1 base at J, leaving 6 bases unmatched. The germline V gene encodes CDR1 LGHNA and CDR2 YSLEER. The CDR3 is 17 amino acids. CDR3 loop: CASSQDVTGDAKNIQYF. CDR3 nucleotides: TGCGCCAGCAGCCAAGATGTCACAGGGGATGCCAAAAACATTCAGTACTTC.

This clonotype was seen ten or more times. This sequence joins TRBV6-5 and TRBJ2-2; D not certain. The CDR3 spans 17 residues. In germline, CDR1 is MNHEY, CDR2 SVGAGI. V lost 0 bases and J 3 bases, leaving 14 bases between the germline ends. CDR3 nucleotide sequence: TGTGCCAGCAGTTACTCGAGTATTGTAACAGACACCGGGGAGCTGTTTTTT. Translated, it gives CASSYSSIVTDTGELFF.